This TCR beta chain comes out of a study of T cell responses to AZD1222 COVID-19 vaccine. Some clones are missing from TCRdb's copy, which holds only in-frame ones; the method was immunoSEQ multiplex PCR. The sample has tens of thousands of clones, 80% to 85% seen once. Germline V lookup: CDR1 MDHEN, CDR2 SYDVKM. The junction had 13 bases not matched to a gene; V was cut back by 5 bases and J by 5 bases. The CDR3 is 17 amino acids. The specimen was peripheral blood, collected 28 days after the second AZD1222 dose. This sequence joins TRBV28 and TRBJ1-5, with 9 bases that match TRBD1. The receptor's source is an adult who received the AZD1222 COVID-19 vaccine. CDR3 protein: CASSNWMGQGADQPQHF. CDR3 nucleotide sequence: TGTGCCAGCAGTAACTGGATGGGACAGGGAGCAGATCAGCCCCAGCATTTT.